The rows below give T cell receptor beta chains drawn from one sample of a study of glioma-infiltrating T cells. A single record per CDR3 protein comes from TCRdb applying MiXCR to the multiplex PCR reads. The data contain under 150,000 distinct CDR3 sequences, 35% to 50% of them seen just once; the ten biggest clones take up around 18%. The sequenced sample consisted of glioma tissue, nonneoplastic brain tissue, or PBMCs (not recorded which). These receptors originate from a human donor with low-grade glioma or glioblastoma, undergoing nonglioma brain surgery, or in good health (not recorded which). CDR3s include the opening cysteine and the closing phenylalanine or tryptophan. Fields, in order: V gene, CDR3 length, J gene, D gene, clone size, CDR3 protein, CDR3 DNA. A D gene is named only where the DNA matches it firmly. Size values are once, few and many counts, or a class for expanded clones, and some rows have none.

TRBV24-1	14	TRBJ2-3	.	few	CATSDSRSTDTQYF	TGTGCCACCAGTGATAGCCGGTCCACAGATACGCAGTATTTT
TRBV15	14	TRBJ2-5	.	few	CATSRDPGKETQYF	TGTGCCACCAGCAGAGACCCCGGCAAAGAGACCCAGTACTTC
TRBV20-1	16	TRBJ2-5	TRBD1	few	CSARGDQTGGRETQYF	TGCAGTGCTAGAGGGGACCAGACAGGGGGGCGAGAGACCCAGTACTTC
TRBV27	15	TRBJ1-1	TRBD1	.	CASSQRGTANTEAFF	TGTGCCAGCAGTCAGAGAGGGACAGCGAACACTGAAGCTTTCTTT
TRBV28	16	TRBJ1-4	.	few	CASSPARFATNEKLFF	TGTGCCAGCAGTCCCGCCCGCTTTGCAACTAATGAAAAACTGTTTTTT
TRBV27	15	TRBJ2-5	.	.	CASKDRALGAETQYF	TGTGCCAGCAAAGACCGGGCCCTAGGGGCGGAGACCCAGTACTTC
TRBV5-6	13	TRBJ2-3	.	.	CASSLPQSFTQYF	TGTGCCAGCAGCTTACCCCAGTCCTTTACGCAGTATTTT
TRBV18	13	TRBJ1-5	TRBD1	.	CLCGQGMIQPQHF	TGTCTTTGCGGACAGGGTATGATTCAGCCCCAGCATTTT
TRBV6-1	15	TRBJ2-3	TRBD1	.	CASGTGTASTDTQYF	TGTGCCAGCGGGACAGGGACAGCTAGCACAGATACGCAGTATTTT
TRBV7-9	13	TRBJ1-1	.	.	CASILVGNTEAFF	TGTGCCAGCATACTTGTAGGGAACACTGAAGCTTTCTTT
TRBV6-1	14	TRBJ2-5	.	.	CASRPDNVQETQYF	TGTGCCAGCAGGCCTGACAATGTCCAAGAGACCCAGTACTTC
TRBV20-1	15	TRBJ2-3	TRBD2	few	CSATPRSGSLDTQYF	TGCAGTGCTACCCCCCGGAGCGGGAGCTTAGATACGCAGTATTTT
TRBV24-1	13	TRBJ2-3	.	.	CATSDENADTQYF	TGTGCCACCAGTGATGAAAATGCAGATACGCAGTATTTT
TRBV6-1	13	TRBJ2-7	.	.	CASSSREPDEQYF	TGTGCCAGCAGTAGCAGGGAGCCGGACGAGCAGTACTTC
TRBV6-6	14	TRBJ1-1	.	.	CASSFQQGFTEAFF	TGTGCCAGCAGTTTTCAACAGGGCTTCACTGAAGCTTTCTTT
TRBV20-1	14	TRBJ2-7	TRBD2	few	CSARGLAATYEQYF	TGCAGTGCTAGAGGACTAGCGGCCACCTACGAGCAGTACTTC
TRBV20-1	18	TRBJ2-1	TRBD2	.	CSAHTGLAGVLAYNEQFF	TGCAGTGCTCACACGGGACTAGCGGGAGTACTAGCCTACAATGAGCAGTTCTTC
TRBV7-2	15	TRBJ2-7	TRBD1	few	CASSLVWDRTLEQYF	TGTGCCAGCAGCTTAGTATGGGACAGAACCCTCGAGCAGTACTTC
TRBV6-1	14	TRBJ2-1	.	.	CAISERLTGNEQFF	TGTGCCATCAGTGAACGCCTCACAGGAAATGAGCAGTTCTTC
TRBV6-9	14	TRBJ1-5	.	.	CASSHSNGNQPQHF	TGTGCCAGCAGTCACTCGAACGGGAATCAGCCCCAGCATTTT
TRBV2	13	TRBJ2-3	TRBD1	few	CASTMLGGTGEHF	TGTGCCAGCACCATGTTAGGAGGGACAGGGGAGCATTTT
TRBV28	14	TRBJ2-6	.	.	CACNTRDGANVLTF	TGTGCCTGCAACACCAGGGATGGGGCCAACGTCCTGACTTTC
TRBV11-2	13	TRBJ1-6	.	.	CASSLAAGSPLHF	TGTGCCAGCAGCTTAGCGGCAGGCTCACCCCTCCACTTT
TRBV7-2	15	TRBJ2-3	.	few	CASSLLALHTDTQYF	TGTGCCAGCAGCTTACTAGCCCTACACACAGATACGCAGTATTTT
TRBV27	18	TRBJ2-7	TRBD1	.	CASSYFRGTGDSSYEQYF	TGTGCCAGCAGTTATTTCAGGGGGACAGGGGATAGCTCCTACGAGCAGTACTTC
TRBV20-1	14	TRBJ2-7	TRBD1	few	CSAIGTGVSYEQYF	TGCAGTGCTATAGGGACAGGGGTTTCCTACGAGCAGTACTTC
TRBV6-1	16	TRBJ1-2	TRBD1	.	CAGSSLDRDSTYGYTF	TGTGCCGGCAGCTCCCTCGACAGGGACTCTACCTATGGCTACACCTTC
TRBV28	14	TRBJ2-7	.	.	CASSSTTSPYEQYF	TGTGCCAGCAGCTCTACTACTAGCCCCTACGAGCAGTACTTC
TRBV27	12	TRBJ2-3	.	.	CASSNNAVTQYF	TGTGCCAGCAGCAACAACGCGGTGACGCAGTATTTT
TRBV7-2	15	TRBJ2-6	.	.	CASSLRSSGANVLTF	TGTGCCAGCAGCTTAAGGTCATCTGGGGCCAACGTCCTGACTTTC
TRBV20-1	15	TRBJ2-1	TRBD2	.	CSAGYSGRALTEQFF	TGCAGTGCTGGATATAGCGGGAGGGCCCTCACTGAGCAGTTCTTC
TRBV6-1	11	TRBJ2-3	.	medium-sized	CASRGTDTQYF	TGTGCCAGCCGAGGGACAGATACGCAGTATTTT
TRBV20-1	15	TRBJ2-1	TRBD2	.	CSARDQLAGVYEQFF	TGCAGTGCTAGAGATCAGCTAGCGGGAGTCTATGAGCAGTTCTTC
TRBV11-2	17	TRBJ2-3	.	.	CASSPTRTSVGTDTQYF	TGTGCCAGCAGTCCCACCCGAACAAGTGTGGGCACAGATACGCAGTATTTT
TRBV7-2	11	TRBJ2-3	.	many	CASGDTDTQYF	TGTGCCAGCGGGGACACAGATACGCAGTATTTT
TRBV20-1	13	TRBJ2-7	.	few	CSGGRPGSYEQYF	TGCAGTGGAGGACGCCCTGGTTCCTACGAGCAGTACTTC
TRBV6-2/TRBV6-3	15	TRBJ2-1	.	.	CASSYSGGTYNEQFF	TGTGCCAGCAGTTACTCGGGGGGCACTTACAATGAGCAGTTCTTC
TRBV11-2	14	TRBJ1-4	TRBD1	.	CASSLQTGGEKLFF	TGTGCCAGCAGCTTACAGACAGGGGGTGAAAAACTGTTTTTT
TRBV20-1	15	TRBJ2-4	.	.	CSARDSGAPKNIQCF	TGCAGTGCTAGAGATAGTGGGGCTCCAAAAAACATTCAGTGCTTC
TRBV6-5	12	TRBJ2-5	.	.	CASSYPMETQYF	TGTGCCAGCAGTTACCCCATGGAGACCCAGTACTTC
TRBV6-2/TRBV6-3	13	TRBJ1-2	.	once	CASSYDRVDGYTF	TGTGCCAGCAGTTACGATAGGGTGGATGGCTACACCTTC
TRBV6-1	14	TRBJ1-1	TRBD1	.	CASSRDRGDTEAFF	TGTGCCAGCAGCCGGGACAGGGGAGACACTGAAGCTTTCTTT
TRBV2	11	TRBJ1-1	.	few	CASSVETEAFF	TGTGCCAGCAGTGTAGAGACTGAAGCTTTCTTT
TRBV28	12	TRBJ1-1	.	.	CASRGWDTEAFF	TGTGCCAGCAGGGGATGGGACACTGAAGCTTTCTTT
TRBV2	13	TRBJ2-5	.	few	CASSTTPQETQYF	TGTGCCAGCAGTACAACTCCTCAAGAGACCCAGTACTTC
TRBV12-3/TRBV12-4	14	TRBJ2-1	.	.	CASSIKISYNEQFF	TGTGCCAGCAGTATTAAAATCTCCTACAATGAGCAGTTCTTC